This entry lists 31 T cell receptor beta chains sequenced from one sample in a study of spatial heterogeneity in lung cancer. TCRdb reanalysed the 5' RACE reads using MiXCR and keeps one entry per CDR3 protein. The top ten clones hold about 21% of a sample with some 2,000 distinct CDR3 sequences, roughly 9.3% of them seen once. Time point indicated: sample taken at primary tumor resection. This material consisted of normal lung tissue next to the tumor, taken at surgery. The receptors derive from a female donor with early-stage non-small cell lung cancer.

This clonotype is medium-sized (0.01 to 0.1%). The rearrangement links TRBV11-2 to TRBJ2-6; D is possibly TRBD1 (6 bases). The CDR3 has 15 residues. The V and J ends lost 4 bases and 2 bases respectively, with 9 bases between them. Germline CDR1 is SGHAT and CDR2 is FQNNGV. The CDR3 protein is CASSSSGAGANVLTF. CDR3 in DNA: TGTGCCAGCAGCTCGTCAGGGGCTGGGGCCAACGTCCTGACTTTC. The full variable domain, completed using reference TRBV11-2 and TRBJ2-6, is EAGVAQSPRYKIIEKRQSVAFWCNPISGHATLYWYQQILGQGPKLLIQFQNNGVVDDSQLPKDRFSAERLKGVDSTLKIQPAKLEDSAVYLCASSSSGAGANVLTFGAGSRLTVL.

This chain links TRBV30 with TRBJ2-7; the D gene is possibly TRBD2 (6 bases). CDR3 length equals 12 residues. The germline CDR1 and CDR2 sequences are GTSNPN and SVGIG (reference sequence). Here the CDR3 DNA reads TGTGCGGGAGGACGCGCACGCTACGAGCAGTACTTC. It translates to CAGGRARYEQYF. The complete variable domain, with remaining parts taken from reference TRBV30 and TRBJ2-7, reads SQTIHQWPATLVQPVGSPLSLECTVEGTSNPNLYWYRQAAGRGLQLLFYSVGIGQISSEVPQNLSASRPQDRQFILSSKKLLLSDSGFYLCAGGRARYEQYFGPGTRLTVT.

By frequency in the sample, this clonotype is medium-sized. The genes are TRBV12-3 or TRBV12-4 and TRBJ2-3; 7 nucleotides align to TRBD2. The CDR3 sequence is 14 residues long. Trimming took 4 bases from V and 0 from J; bases not matched to a gene: 1. CDR3 in amino acids: CASSYSGSTDTQYF. The CDR3 coding sequence is TGTGCCAGCAGTTATAGCGGGAGCACAGATACGCAGTATTTT.

In this sample, this clonotype is medium-sized. The chain has TRBV19 and TRBJ2-4; no reliable D call. V lost 7 bases to trimming and J lost 0 bases, with 10 bases between them. This CDR3 has 14 amino acids. Germline lookup yields CDR1 LNHDA and CDR2 SQIVND (reference sequence). The CDR3 loop reads CASNPTRAKNIQYF. The CDR3 DNA sequence: TGTGCCAGTAACCCTACGCGAGCCAAAAACATTCAGTACTTC.

Within the sample, this clonotype is medium-sized. This chain connects TRBV9 to TRBJ2-3, with 9 bases fitting TRBD1. The germline V gene has CDR1 SGDLS and CDR2 YYNGEE. This CDR3 region has 15 residues. V lost 4 bases and J lost 4; bases outside the gene matches: 7. The CDR3, as DNA: TGTGCCAGCAGCCTTCGGGACAGGGTCGCAGATACGCAGTATTTT. Protein: CASSLRDRVADTQYF.

This clonotype was recorded a few times. The V and J genes are TRBV11-3 and TRBJ2-1; 9 nucleotides agree with TRBD2. V lost 0 bases and J lost 0; bases outside the gene matches: 9. The CDR3 has 19 amino acids. Per the germline V gene, CDR1 is SGHNT and CDR2 is YENEEA. In nucleotides, the CDR3 is TGTGCCAGCAGCTTAGAAGGAACGCGGGAGGGCCCCTCCTACAATGAGCAGTTCTTC. Translation gives CASSLEGTREGPSYNEQFF.

V usage is TRBV7-2 and J usage is TRBJ1-2; D gene uncertain. Germline CDR1 is SGHTA and CDR2 is FQGNSA. This CDR3 is built from 15 residues. Trimming took 5 bases from V and 0 from J, leaving 13 bases between them. As DNA, the CDR3 is TGTGCCAGCAGCCCGAATCGAACCCCTAACTATGGCTACACCTTC. It encodes CASSPNRTPNYGYTF.

Many counts were recorded for this clonotype. The gene calls are TRBV11-2 and TRBJ1-1; a possible D gene is TRBD1 (5 bases). V lost 3 bases, J lost 0 bases, and 8 bases lay in between. Germline loops: CDR1 SGHAT, CDR2 FQNNGV. The CDR3 runs to 14 residues. The CDR3 here is CASSFGGMNTEAFF. The CDR3, as DNA: TGTGCCAGCAGCTTTGGGGGGATGAACACTGAAGCTTTCTTT.

By its share, this clonotype is medium-sized. The rearrangement uses TRBV7-2 and TRBJ1-5; 7 bases are shared with TRBD1. The CDR3 covers 15 residues. CDR1 and CDR2 from the germline V gene are SGHTA and FQGNSA. The junction had 11 bases not matched to a gene; V was cut back by 5 bases and J by 7 bases. Written as DNA, the CDR3 is TGTGCCAGCAGCCCCCGTCAAGGGGGCCGACAGCCCCAGCATTTT. It encodes CASSPRQGGRQPQHF.

By sample share, this clonotype is medium-sized (0.01 to 0.1%). The genes are TRBV5-1 and TRBJ2-5, with 7 bases aligning to TRBD2. CDR1 and CDR2 from the germline V gene are SGHRS and YFSETQ. Trimming removed 3 bases from V and 4 bases from J; junction bases left unmatched: 6. The CDR3 runs to 14 residues. CDR3 DNA: TGCGCCAGCAGCTGGAACTTAGCGGGAGAGACCCAGTACTTC. It codes for CASSWNLAGETQYF.

This clonotype is medium-sized by share. The V gene is TRBV27, the J gene TRBJ2-2, with D tentatively TRBD2 (6 bases). The germline V and J ends were trimmed by 1 base and 6 bases, with 6 bases remaining between them. In germline, CDR1 is MNHEY, CDR2 SMNVEV (reference sequence). The CDR3 sequence is 13 residues long. This chain's CDR3 is CASSLWGAGELFF. The CDR3, as DNA: TGTGCCAGCAGTTTATGGGGGGCCGGGGAGCTGTTTTTT.

This clonotype was seen only a few times. In nucleotides, the CDR3 is TGCAGTGCTAGAGATCCCGGGGTTAATGAGCAGTTCTTC. Translating gives CSARDPGVNEQFF. The rearrangement uses TRBV20-1 and TRBJ2-1, with a possible D match to TRBD2 (5 bases). The CDR3 consists of 13 residues. The germline V gene encodes CDR1 DFQATT and CDR2 SNEGSKA (reference sequence). With 0 bases removed from V and 7 bases from J, the gap between germline ends came to 10 bases.

In its sample, this clonotype is medium-sized (0.01 to 0.1%). This chain joins TRBV5-1 and TRBJ2-3; 7 bases align to TRBD2. The J segment lost 1 base and the V segment lost 2 bases, leaving 1 base of the junction unmatched. The CDR3 runs to 14 residues. Germline V CDR1 and CDR2: SGHRS, YFSETQ. CDR3 loop: CASSFSGGTDTQYF. CDR3 coding DNA: TGCGCCAGCAGCTTCAGCGGGGGCACAGATACGCAGTATTTT.

This clonotype came up a few times. The genes are TRBV7-9 and TRBJ1-6; 10 positions agree with TRBD1. Looked up from germline, CDR1 is SEHNR and CDR2 is FQNEAQ (reference sequence). V trimming: 5 bases; J trimming: 7 bases; junction bases outside the gene matches: 8. The CDR3 spans 16 residues. The CDR3 nucleotides read TGTGCCAGCAGCCAACGACAGGGGGCGCGAAATTCACCCCTCCACTTT. Translating gives CASSQRQGARNSPLHF.

This sequence joins TRBV12-3 or TRBV12-4 and TRBJ2-7, with TRBD1 matching over 8 bases. J gave up 4 bases and V 5 bases, and 13 bases lay outside the gene matches. The length of the CDR3 is 16 residues. The CDR3 loop reads CASSPRTGMVGYEQYF. The CDR3 DNA reads TGTGCCAGCAGTCCACGGACAGGGATGGTTGGATACGAGCAGTACTTC.

By share, this clonotype counts as medium-sized (0.01 to 0.1%). The rearrangement joins TRBV20-1 to TRBJ2-1; 10 bases align to TRBD2. CDR1 and CDR2 from the germline V gene are DFQATT and SNEGSKA (reference sequence). V was clipped by 5 bases and J by 2 bases; unmatched bases: 6. This CDR3 region has 15 residues. The CDR3, as DNA: TGCAGTGCTCAGGGAAGCGGGGGGGCCTACAATGAGCAGTTCTTC. Translating gives CSAQGSGGAYNEQFF.

This clonotype is medium-sized in the sample. The rearrangement joins TRBV13 to TRBJ2-5; tentatively, D is TRBD2 (7 bases). Per germline, CDR1 PRHDT and CDR2 FYEKMQ (reference sequence). The V end lost 1 base, the J end lost 4 bases, and 19 bases lay between the germline ends. The CDR3 totals 17 residues. Written as DNA, the CDR3 is TGTGCCAGCAGCTTAGAATCGCGGGGGCCTACCGGAGAGACCCAGTACTTC. Its translation: CASSLESRGPTGETQYF.

The chain couples TRBV7-2 to TRBJ1-5; D is unclear. Trimming took 3 bases from V and 4 from J, leaving 7 bases between them. This CDR3 is 13 amino acids long. In germline, CDR1 is SGHTA, CDR2 FQGNSA. The CDR3 sequence is CASSLSPNQPQHF. The DNA for the CDR3 is TGTGCCAGCAGCTTGTCACCAAATCAGCCCCAGCATTTT.

This clonotype is categorized as medium-sized (0.01 to 0.1%). The chain is built from TRBV19 and TRBJ2-3; a possible D gene is TRBD2 (6 bases). The CDR3 totals 14 residues. Trimming left V 1 base short and J 5 bases short, with 10 bases between. Germline V gene lookup returns CDR1 LNHDA and CDR2 SQIVND (reference sequence). CDR3 DNA: TGTGCCAGTAGTATAGGCGGGGCGGAAGATACGCAGTATTTT. Amino acids: CASSIGGAEDTQYF.

Relative to its sample, this clonotype is medium-sized. The chain recombines TRBV5-1 with TRBJ2-5, with D perhaps assigned TRBD1 or TRBD2 (5 bases each). The CDR3 spans 15 residues. V lost 4 bases to trimming and J lost 0 bases, with 13 bases between them. CDR1 and CDR2 from the germline V gene are SGHRS and YFSETQ. Here the CDR3 reads CASSPGTGDQETQYF. CDR3 in DNA: TGCGCCAGCAGCCCCGGGACGGGTGACCAAGAGACCCAGTACTTC. The variable domain in full, completed from reference TRBV5-1 and TRBJ2-5, reads KAGVTQTPRYLIKTRGQQVTLSCSPISGHRSVSWYQQTPGQGLQFLFEYFSETQRNKGNFPGRFSGRQFSNSRSEMNVSTLELGDSALYLCASSPGTGDQETQYFGPGTRLLVL.

By frequency in the sample, this clonotype is medium-sized (0.01 to 0.1%). The genes are TRBV5-6 and TRBJ1-2, with D perhaps matching TRBD1 (6 bases). This CDR3 region has 13 residues. The germline CDR1 and CDR2 sequences are SGHDT and YYEEEE. V lost 4 bases and J 1 base, leaving 8 bases between the germline ends. The CDR3, as DNA: TGTGCCAGCAGCGAGGACAGTAACTATGGCTACACCTTC. Amino acids: CASSEDSNYGYTF.

In nucleotides, the CDR3 is TGTGCCATCCAAGTGGCGGGGGGGCCGGTCGGGGAGCTGTTTTTT. Protein: CAIQVAGGPVGELFF. J is TRBJ2-2 and V is TRBV2, with 9 bases matching TRBD2. The length of the CDR3 is 15 residues. V shed 10 bases, J shed 7 bases, and the junction held 13 bases outside the gene matches. CDR1 SNHLY and CDR2 FYNNEI come from the germline V gene.

Relative to its sample, this clonotype is hyperexpanded (1% or more). The chain has TRBV6-2 or TRBV6-3 and TRBJ2-3; 12 bases map to TRBD2. Germline lookup yields CDR1 MNHEY and CDR2 SVGEGT. With 7 bases clipped from V and 5 bases from J, the junction kept 7 bases outside the gene matches. The length of the CDR3 is 15 residues. CDR3 coding DNA: TGTGCCAGCACTCCACTAGCGGGGGGCCGAGATACGCAGTATTTT. It translates to CASTPLAGGRDTQYF.

This clonotype was observed many times. The chain uses TRBV28 and TRBJ2-2; D remains unclear. Between the trimmed V and J ends, which lost 8 bases and 4 bases, there was a span of 5 bases. The germline gives CDR1 MDHEN, CDR2 SYDVKM. The CDR3 covers 11 residues. The CDR3 loop is CASFGTGELFF. The CDR3 DNA reads as TGTGCCAGCTTCGGCACCGGGGAGCTGTTTTTT. Based on the CDR3 plus reference TRBV28 and TRBJ2-2, the full variable domain is DVKVTQSSRYLVKRTGEKVFLECVQDMDHENMFWYRQDPGLGLRLIYFSYDVKMKEKGDIPEGYSVSREKKERFSLILESASTNQTSMYLCASFGTGELFFGEGSRLTVL.

Comments on this clonotype: A single base separates this from a much larger clone, so it may be a read error. The chain combines TRBV7-9 with TRBJ1-1, with D unclear. The CDR3 contains 15 residues. Germline values: CDR1 SEHNR, CDR2 FQNEAQ (reference sequence). CDR3 in DNA: TGTGTCAGCAGTCCGCGCCTGGCCTTGAACACTGAAGCTTTCTTT. Amino acids: CVSSPRLALNTEAFF.

This clonotype is large in the sample. This chain joins TRBV15 and TRBJ1-2, with 7 bases aligning to TRBD1. The CDR3 consists of 15 residues. Germline CDR1 is LNHNV and CDR2 is YYDKDF (reference sequence). V shed 2 bases, J shed 1 base, and the junction held 4 bases outside the gene matches. The CDR3 DNA is TGTGCCACCAGCAGAAACAGGGGTTTTAACTATGGCTACACCTTC. Translation: CATSRNRGFNYGYTF.

The table lists this clonotype with a few counts. The rearrangement links TRBV29-1 to TRBJ2-1, with 9 nucleotides matching TRBD2. The CDR3 extends over 13 amino acids. V dropped 4 bases and J dropped 8; count of bases not matched to a gene: 6. Germline V lookup: CDR1 SQVTM, CDR2 ANQGSEA. CDR3 residues: CSVVAGVRDEQFF. Here the CDR3 DNA reads TGCAGCGTTGTAGCGGGAGTTCGCGATGAGCAGTTCTTC.

Relative to its sample, this clonotype is medium-sized (0.01 to 0.1%). The CDR3 DNA sequence: TGTGCCAGCAGTGCGGACAGCGTGCCTATGAACATTCAGTACTTC. It encodes CASSADSVPMNIQYF. The chain couples TRBV2 to TRBJ2-4, with D possibly TRBD1 on 6 matching bases. The CDR3 sequence is 15 residues long. Looked up from germline, CDR1 is SNHLY and CDR2 is FYNNEI. V lost 4 bases, J lost 7 bases, and 17 bases lay in between.

This clonotype is categorized as medium-sized. The chain is built from TRBV20-1 and TRBJ2-7, with 8 bases aligning to TRBD1. Germline CDR1 is DFQATT and CDR2 is SNEGSKA (reference sequence). The CDR3 covers 12 residues. V lost 6 bases, J lost 3 bases, and 4 bases stayed unmatched. The CDR3 region has the DNA TGCAGTGCCCTACAGGGGGGCTACGAGCAGTACTTC. The encoded protein is CSALQGGYEQYF.

By share, this clonotype counts as medium-sized (0.01 to 0.1%). This rearrangement joins TRBV28 to TRBJ2-2; D remains unclear. There are 16 residues in the CDR3. Trimming took 7 bases from V and 2 from J, leaving 17 bases between them. Per the germline V gene, CDR1 is MDHEN and CDR2 is SYDVKM. DNA of the CDR3: TGTGCCAGCAACCGACCCCGAGAAGGTAACACCGGGGAGCTGTTTTTT. Translating it yields CASNRPREGNTGELFF.

Relative to its sample, this clonotype is medium-sized. This chain uses TRBV12-3 or TRBV12-4 with TRBJ1-1; no firm D call. The length of the CDR3 is 14 residues. Trimming took off 4 bases at V and 1 base at J, with 10 bases between the two ends. The CDR3 region is CASSYMDGNTEAFF. Written as DNA, the CDR3 is TGTGCCAGCAGTTACATGGATGGGAACACTGAAGCTTTCTTT.